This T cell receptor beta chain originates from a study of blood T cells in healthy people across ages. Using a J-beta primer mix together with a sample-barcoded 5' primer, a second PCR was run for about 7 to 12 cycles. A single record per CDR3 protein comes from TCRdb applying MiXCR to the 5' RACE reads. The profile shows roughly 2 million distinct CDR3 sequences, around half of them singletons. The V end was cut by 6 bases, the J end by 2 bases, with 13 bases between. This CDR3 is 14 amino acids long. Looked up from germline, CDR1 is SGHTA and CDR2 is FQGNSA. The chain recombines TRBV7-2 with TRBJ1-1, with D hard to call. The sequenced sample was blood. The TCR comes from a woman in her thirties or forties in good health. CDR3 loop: CASRQSNTNTEAFF. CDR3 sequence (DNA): TGTGCCAGCAGGCAAAGCAACACTAACACTGAAGCTTTCTTT.